This passage covers 9 T cell receptor beta chains from one sample sequenced in a study of vaccination and CD4 T cells after COVID-19. Treatment of the sample: roughly ten-day PBMC culture with coronavirus spike peptide pools or control peptides (ViraFEST assay). An Oncomine TCR Beta short-read assay was used to sequence the DNA from cultured CD4+ T cells. Using its own MiXCR run on the PCR reads, TCRdb lists one record per CDR3 protein. The data show over 10,000 distinct CDR3 sequences, 53% seen once. For these receptors, no antigen is known. The sequenced sample was CD4+ T cells from blood, cultured in vitro. These receptors were taken from a human donor who had recovered from COVID-19.

The chain has TRBV7-9 and TRBJ2-5, with D maybe TRBD1 (5 bases). V lost 3 bases and J lost 1, with 9 bases in between. Looked up from germline, CDR1 is SEHNR and CDR2 is FQNEAQ (reference sequence). The CDR3 contains 14 residues. CDR3 region: CASSFLDTQETQYF. The DNA for the CDR3 is TGTGCCAGCAGCTTCTTGGACACCCAAGAGACCCAGTACTTC.

The chain uses TRBV10-3 and TRBJ2-2; 7 bases line up with TRBD2. CDR1 is ENHRY and CDR2 is SYGVKD in the germline V gene. With 3 bases clipped from V and 4 bases from J, the junction kept 2 bases outside the gene matches. The CDR3 has 14 residues. CDR3 DNA sequence: TGTGCCATCAGTGAAAAGCGGGGCACCGGGGAGCTGTTTTTT. Its translation: CAISEKRGTGELFF.

This clonotype was seen more than once but under ten times. The V gene is TRBV2, the J gene TRBJ1-5; D is ambiguous. The V end was cut by 5 bases, the J end by 1 base, with 9 bases between. The CDR3 has 14 amino acids. Germline CDR1 reads SNHLY; CDR2 reads FYNNEI. CDR3 bases: TGTGCCAGCAGTTCTATCATGAGCAATCAGCCCCAGCATTTT. Translation: CASSSIMSNQPQHF.

This rearrangement joins TRBV7-2 to TRBJ1-2, with a possible D match to TRBD1 (5 bases). V lost 1 base, J lost 0 bases, and 15 bases lay in between. This CDR3 has 17 amino acids. Looked up from germline, CDR1 is SGHTA and CDR2 is FQGNSA. The CDR3 region is CASSLEGAGAANYGYTF. In nucleotides, the CDR3 is TGTGCCAGCAGCTTAGAGGGCGCCGGGGCAGCTAACTATGGCTACACCTTC.

The chain uses TRBV29-1 and TRBJ1-1, with D possibly TRBD1 on 5 matching bases. V was clipped by 2 bases and J by 1 base, with 11 bases between them. The CDR3 has 14 amino acids. CDR1 is SQVTM and CDR2 is ANQGSEA in the germline V gene. The CDR3 nucleotides read TGCAGCGTTGAATTAGGGACGGCGAACACTGAAGCTTTCTTT. It specifies CSVELGTANTEAFF.

This chain joins TRBV5-8 and TRBJ2-6; the match to TRBD1 covers 9 bases. The germline V gene has CDR1 SGHTS and CDR2 YDEGEE. Losses at the gene ends were 2 bases for V and 0 bases for J; bases not matched to a gene: 9. The CDR3 has 19 amino acids. CDR3 loop: CASSFLTGTGISGANVLTF. DNA of the CDR3: TGTGCCAGCAGCTTCTTGACCGGGACAGGGATCTCTGGGGCCAACGTCCTGACTTTC.

The chain is built from TRBV11-2 and TRBJ1-2; perhaps TRBD1 as D (5 bases). The CDR3 contains 14 residues. The germline V gene encodes CDR1 SGHAT and CDR2 FQNNGV. Trimming left V 7 bases short and J 0 bases short, with 12 bases between. CDR3 in amino acids: CASTPGDSNYGYTF. Written as DNA, the CDR3 is TGTGCCAGCACTCCGGGGGATTCTAACTATGGCTACACCTTC. Complete variable domain (other parts from reference TRBV11-2 and TRBJ1-2): EAGVAQSPRYKIIEKRQSVAFWCNPISGHATLYWYQQILGQGPKLLIQFQNNGVVDDSQLPKDRFSAERLKGVDSTLKIQPAKLEDSAVYLCASTPGDSNYGYTFGSGTRLTVV.

The chain links TRBV6-1 to TRBJ2-1, with D possibly called TRBD1 or TRBD2 (5 bases each). The germline V gene has CDR1 MNHNS and CDR2 SASEGT. V was shortened by 8 bases and J by 0 bases, with 14 bases between the two germline ends. The CDR3 spans 15 residues. The CDR3 DNA reads TGTGCCAGCGTTAGAGAGGGGAGCTCCTACAATGAGCAGTTCTTC. Its protein product is CASVREGSSYNEQFF.

CDR3 bases: TGCAGTGCTTATCGACCAGGGGACGGTCAAGAGACCCAGTACTTC. It yields the protein CSAYRPGDGQETQYF. The chain is built from TRBV20-1 and TRBJ2-5, with D possibly TRBD1 on 6 matching bases. This CDR3 contains 15 residues. The V and J ends lost 5 bases and 2 bases respectively, with 18 bases between them. Germline V gene lookup returns CDR1 DFQATT and CDR2 SNEGSKA (reference sequence).